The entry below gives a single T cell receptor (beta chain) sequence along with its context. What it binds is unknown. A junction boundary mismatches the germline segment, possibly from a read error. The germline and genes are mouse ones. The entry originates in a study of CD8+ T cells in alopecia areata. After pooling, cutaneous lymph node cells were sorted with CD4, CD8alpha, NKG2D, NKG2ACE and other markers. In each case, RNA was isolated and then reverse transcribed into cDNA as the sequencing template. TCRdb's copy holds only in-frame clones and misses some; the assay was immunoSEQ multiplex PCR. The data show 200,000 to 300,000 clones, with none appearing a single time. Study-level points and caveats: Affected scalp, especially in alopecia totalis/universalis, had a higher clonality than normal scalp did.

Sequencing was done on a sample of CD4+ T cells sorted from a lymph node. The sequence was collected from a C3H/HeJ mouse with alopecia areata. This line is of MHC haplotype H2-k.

CDR3 in amino acids: CASRDGGARAETLYF. The CDR3 DNA, read in part, is TGTGCCAGCAGGGATGGGGGGGCGCGTGCAGAA. The chain couples TRBV13-1 to TRBJ2-3, with 9 nucleotides matching TRBD2. The read halts 4 residues ahead of the CDR3 end, with the missing end drawn from the germline J gene. This CDR3 spans 15 amino acids. Looked up from germline, CDR1 is NSHNY and CDR2 is SYGAGN.